This entry features one T cell receptor (beta chain) sequence. This clone was counted once. It has no known antigen specificity. Nothing much larger sits one base from this clone, and base qualities are not available. This entry belongs to a study of T cell responses to AZD1222 COVID-19 vaccine (dated by TCRdb to the early 2020s). At the level of the whole study: AZD1222 recipients with second doses at about 4 weeks or about 12 weeks were pooled, because spike-specific TCR depth and breadth did not differ between schedules. TCR sequencing was performed for approximately 240 trial participants, of whom about 210 were given two doses of AZD1222 and around 25 were given two doses of MenACWY control vaccine. Enrollment into the trials was organized by age into subgroups of 18-55, 56-69 and 70-plus years, and those subgroups contained roughly 140, 27 and 60 TCR-sequenced participants, respectively. On the study overall, not on this receptor specifically: Because no day 14 peak-response samples were available, repertoires were characterized only after the peak T cell response. Participants were mostly white British, with more females than males. The authors suggested clonal diversity may have been underestimated. Nearly half of unique spike-specific TCRs reportedly recognized epitopes outside regions mutated in the B.1.351 and B.1.1.7 variants. Conclusions about previously exposed vaccinees were limited because only six AZD1222 recipients were SARS-CoV-2 seropositive at baseline. CD4 TCRs associated with the vaccine covered the entire spike protein, and the dominant responses were in regions 160-218 and 743-854. After two AZD1222 doses, both the breadth and the depth of spike-specific TCRs were significantly higher than at day 0 and than in MenACWY recipients. In the small 56-69-year group, the increase in depth fell short of significance, most likely because of low power.

The time point label on this specimen signifies: baseline before first vaccination. Vaccinee samples came from UK trials COV001 and COV002, including a single-blind randomized controlled phase 2/3 trial of AZD1222 (ChAdOx1 nCoV-19) in healthy adults. For TCRbeta chain sequencing, PBMC samples from trial participants were taken at day 0 and at day 28 after the second dose. V is shortened by 4 bases, J by 6 bases, and the region joining them spans 10 bases. Reading the germline V gene (reference sequence) gives CDR1 LNHNV and CDR2 YYDKDF. Taken from cysteine to phenylalanine, the CDR3 has 12 residues. Kept here is only the CDR3 DNA, which spans 36 bases and is read in frame from base 1. The CDR3 regions of human TCRbeta chains were analyzed by immunosequencing. In the authors' own workflow: TCRs in the repertoires were matched against a reference library of SARS-CoV-2-specific TCRs that had been generated with the MIRA antigen-specificity platform. Breadth was defined as the fraction of unique TCRs that were SARS-CoV-2-associated. Depth was defined as the fraction of total T cells that were SARS-CoV-2-associated. Using the MIRA data, each spike-specific TCR was assigned both to the spike region to which the TCR was reactive and to a CD4 or CD8 class. Log10-transformed breadth and depth values were compared by one-way ANOVA with Sidak's multiple comparisons tests. Imported from immuneACCESS, the table was reduced by TCRdb to in-frame sequences with V and J called. These copies leave out some clones; in studies compared against another copy, an unresolved V gene accounts for under half, and the cause of the remainder is not known. The V and J calls and clone size come from that table; D and trimming were worked out from the DNA. The sample table lists 130,000 to 150,000 clones, roughly nine tenths of them with a count of one. The ten top clones hold about 5% of the sample.

The receptor was derived from an adult in good health. Sequencing was performed on peripheral blood, taken on day 0 of AZD1222 vaccination. The chain employs TRBV15 and TRBJ2-7, and possibly TRBD2, on 5 matching bases. The CDR3 protein sequence reads: CATSKTRAEQYF. Here is the DNA: TGTGCCACCAGCAAAACGAGGGCCGAGCAGTACTTC.